This T cell receptor (beta chain) was captured by sequencing in a study of T cells in Graves' hyperthyroidism and ophthalmopathy. From RNA transcripts, TCR beta CDR3 regions were amplified. An initial round of RT-PCR targeting the TCR CDR3 relied on the HTBI primer set. MiXCR was run by TCRdb on the multiplex PCR reads, yielding one entry per CDR3 protein. The sample shows approximately 610,000 distinct CDR3 sequences, roughly 14% of them seen only once. This clonotype appeared many times. The study excluded patients with uncontrolled infection, other autoimmune disease, pregnancy or lactation. The source material was blood. The clonotype originates from a woman aged 40 to 50 with Graves' ophthalmopathy.

The CDR3 reads CASSIGGAYEQYF. The CDR3 nucleotides read TGTGCCAGTAGTATTGGTGGAGCCTACGAGCAGTACTTC. The chain has TRBV19 and TRBJ2-7; no clear D. The germline V gene encodes CDR1 LNHDA and CDR2 SQIVND (reference sequence). The CDR3 consists of 13 residues. V shed 3 bases and J shed 2 bases, with 8 bases lying between them.